The 6 T cell receptor beta chains reported below all come from one sample, sequenced in a study of T cell responses to AZD1222 COVID-19 vaccine (dated by TCRdb to the early 2020s). The time point label of this sample denotes: baseline before first vaccination. Library preparation was by the immunoSEQ multiplex PCR assay. The clones in this table, taken by TCRdb from immuneACCESS, are in-frame only. Not every clone is retained; where verified, under half of the shortfall comes from an unresolved V gene, and the cause of the rest is unknown. The sample records 150,000 to 200,000 clones, roughly nine tenths of which are singletons. Approximately 3% of the sample belongs to the ten largest clones. The source was peripheral blood, collected on day 0 of AZD1222 vaccination. These TCRs come from an adult in good health.

This chain links TRBV6-6 with TRBJ2-7, with TRBD2 matching over 7 bases. The ends lost 7 bases at V and 2 bases at J; junction bases unmatched: 8. The CDR3 is 14 residues long. From germline, CDR1 is MNHNY and CDR2 SVGAGI (reference sequence). CDR3 region: CASTGAGGTYEQYF. CDR3 sequence (DNA): TGTGCCAGCACCGGGGCCGGGGGGACCTACGAGCAGTACTTC.

The chain is built from TRBV30 and TRBJ2-7; maybe TRBD1 (6 bases). V gave up 3 bases and J gave up 3 bases, with 15 bases separating them. CDR3 length equals 14 residues. Germline V lookup: CDR1 GTSNPN, CDR2 SVGIG (reference sequence). CDR3 in amino acids: CAWRARGSFYEQYF. The CDR3 DNA is TGTGCCTGGAGGGCCAGGGGATCCTTCTACGAGCAGTACTTC.

The chain couples TRBV7-3 to TRBJ1-1; a possible D gene is TRBD1 (5 bases). Per germline, CDR1 SGHTA and CDR2 FQGTGA. The germline V and J ends were trimmed by 0 bases and 7 bases, with 9 bases remaining between them. This CDR3 is 13 amino acids long. The DNA of the CDR3 is TGTGCCAGCAGCTTAACTTGGGACGGTGAAGCTTTCTTT. Translation gives CASSLTWDGEAFF.

This rearrangement joins TRBV18 to TRBJ2-6; D ambiguous. This CDR3 has 15 amino acids. Germline CDR1 is KGHSH and CDR2 is LQKENI. The V end was cut by 6 bases, the J end by 2 bases, with 11 bases between. The CDR3 DNA sequence: TGTGCCAGCTCGCAAACGTCAGCTGGGGCCAACGTCCTGACTTTC. Its protein product is CASSQTSAGANVLTF.

The chain recombines TRBV4-3 with TRBJ1-2; TRBD1 is a possible D gene (5 bases). The CDR3 is 14 residues long. V was cut by 0 bases and J by 6 bases, with 11 bases left in between. Germline lookup yields CDR1 LGHNA and CDR2 YSLEER. The CDR3, as DNA: TGCGCCAGCAGCCAAGATGGGGCAGGTAATGGCTACACCTTC. This gives the protein CASSQDGAGNGYTF.

The rearrangement links TRBV7-9 to TRBJ2-7, with 8 bases fitting TRBD2. Germline V gives CDR1 SEHNR, CDR2 FQNEAQ (reference sequence). The V segment lost 5 bases and the J segment 0 bases; nucleotides outside the gene matches: 12. This CDR3 spans 17 amino acids. CDR3 sequence reads: CASSPSAGGLSSYEQYF. DNA for the CDR3: TGTGCCAGCAGCCCCTCCGCGGGGGGCCTCAGCTCCTACGAGCAGTACTTC.